This TCR beta chain is from a study of control samples from healthy donors and cancer patients. The count of this clone is one. The repertoire was sequenced with immunoSEQ multiplex PCR; TCRdb's copy has only in-frame clones and lacks some. The repertoire holds 150,000 to 180,000 clones, with about 94% as singletons. Germline trimming cut 1 base from V and 10 bases from J; bases unmatched to any gene: 5. Germline CDR1 is SGHRS and CDR2 is YFSETQ. The CDR3 totals 14 residues. The sample taken for sequencing was blood. The J gene is TRBJ1-1, the V gene TRBV5-1; TRBD1 aligns across 12 bases. The sequence came from a man in his forties in good health. Written as DNA, the CDR3 is TGCGCCAGCAGCTTGACGGGACAGGGGGCGAGAGCTTTCTTT. Translating it yields CASSLTGQGARAFF.